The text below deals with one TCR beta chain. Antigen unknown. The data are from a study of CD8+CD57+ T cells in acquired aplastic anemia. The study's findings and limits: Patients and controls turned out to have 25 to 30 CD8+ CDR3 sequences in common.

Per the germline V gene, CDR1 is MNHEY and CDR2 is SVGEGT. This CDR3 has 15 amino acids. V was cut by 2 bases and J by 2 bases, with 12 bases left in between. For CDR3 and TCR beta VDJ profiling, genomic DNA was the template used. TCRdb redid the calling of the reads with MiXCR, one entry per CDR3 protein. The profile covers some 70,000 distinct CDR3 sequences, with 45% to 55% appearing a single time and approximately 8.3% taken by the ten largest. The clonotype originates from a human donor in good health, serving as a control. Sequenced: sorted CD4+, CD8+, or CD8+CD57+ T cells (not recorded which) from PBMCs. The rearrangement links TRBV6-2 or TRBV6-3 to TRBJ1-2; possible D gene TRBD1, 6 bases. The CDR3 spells CASSYPPGQNYGYTF. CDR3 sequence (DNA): TGTGCCAGCAGTTACCCGCCGGGACAAAACTATGGCTACACCTTC.